These T cell receptor beta chains were read from a single sample in a study of blood T cell repertoires in COVID-19. TCRdb's copy holds only in-frame clones and misses some; the assay was immunoSEQ multiplex PCR. This sample has about 67,000 clones, with roughly 90% found just once. Sequencing was performed on peripheral blood. The receptors here all came from a woman aged 60-75 years with acute or convalescent COVID-19. Both conserved end residues are part of each CDR3.

V gene	CDR3 protein
TRBV6-5	CASGQGNEKLFF
TRBV5-1	CASSSRPGGDSYNSPLHF
TRBV19	CASSMSGGVSNQPQHF
TRBV28	CASSSPWQGGTDTQYF
TRBV5-6	CASSLRRDSNQPQHF
TRBV7-2	CASSLAMWGGTGELFF
TRBV6-6	CASTWTGLTDTQYF
TRBV5-4	CASSLQGGNSPLHF
TRBV7-2	CASSPGLAGLRGTGELFF
TRBV7-9	CASSSPTDRLAGGQFF
TRBV3-1/TRBV3-2	CASSQMGTGVGYTF